This TCR beta chain was observed in a study of CD8+ T cells in alopecia areata. The CDR3 is made up of 14 amino acids. The germline V and J ends were trimmed by 6 bases and 2 bases, with 12 bases remaining between them. From germline, CDR1 is SEHNR and CDR2 FQNEAQ (reference sequence). As the sequencing template, cDNA was produced by extracting RNA and reverse transcribing it. Method: immunoSEQ multiplex PCR; TCRdb's copy keeps in-frame clones and lacks some. The table lists 150,000 or so clones, 67% of them singletons. The chain combines TRBV7-9 with TRBJ2-3; D might be TRBD1 (6 bases). This specimen was CD8+ T cells sorted from blood, taken at week 0. The receptor was isolated from a human donor with alopecia areata. The CDR3 nucleotides are TGTGCCAGCAGGCCGGACAGAGTCACAGATACGCAGTATTTT. Translated: CASRPDRVTDTQYF. Supplemented by reference TRBV7-9 and TRBJ2-3, the full variable domain reads DTGVSQNPRHKITKRGQNVTFRCDPISEHNRLYWYRQTLGQGPEFLTYFQNEAQLEKSRLLSDRFSAERPKGSFSTLEIQRTEQGDSAMYLCASRPDRVTDTQYFGPGTRLTVL.